A single sample is the source of the 13 T cell receptor beta chains below, sequenced in a study of blood T cell repertoires in COVID-19. TCRdb's copy holds only in-frame clones and misses some; the assay was immunoSEQ multiplex PCR. This sample has 140,000 or so clones, with about 80% found just once. Source material: PBMCs or T cells enriched from blood (not recorded which). Source of these receptors: a man between 45 and 60 years old who had recovered from COVID-19.

The chain recombines TRBV29-1 with TRBJ2-2; 10 nucleotides agree with TRBD1. After removal of 5 bases from V and 7 bases from J, the junction contained 4 bases not matched to a gene. There are 13 residues in the CDR3. Germline CDR1 reads SQVTM; CDR2 reads ANQGSEA. The CDR3 reads CSVRTGGIGELFF. The CDR3 bases are TGCAGCGTTAGGACAGGGGGAATCGGGGAGCTGTTTTTT.

The chain has TRBV5-1 and TRBJ2-5, with TRBD2 matching over 12 bases. The V and J ends lost 4 bases and 5 bases, in that order; junction bases with no gene match: 9. This CDR3 spans 16 amino acids. Germline CDR1 and CDR2: SGHRS and YFSETQ. CDR3 in amino acids: CASSIGLAGLSETQYF. DNA of the CDR3: TGCGCCAGCAGCATTGGACTAGCGGGGCTGTCGGAGACCCAGTACTTC.

The chain recombines TRBV6-5 with TRBJ1-1, with a possible D match to TRBD1 (5 bases). Trimming cost V 4 bases and J 6 bases, with 15 bases left between them. CDR3 length equals 14 residues. Per germline, CDR1 MNHEY and CDR2 SVGAGI. Here the CDR3 DNA reads TGTGCCAGCAGTTCCGGGGGGGGAGTCGCTGAAGCTTTCTTT. It codes for CASSSGGGVAEAFF.

The gene calls are TRBV12-2 and TRBJ2-7; TRBD1, the D gene given by the table, was not confirmed from the DNA. TRBV12-2 is an annotated pseudogene. The CDR3 extends over 15 amino acids. CDR3 sequence: CASRTGQRKAYEQYF. CDR3 DNA sequence: TGTGCAAGTCGCACCGGACAGAGAAAGGCCTACGAGCAGTACTTC.

This clone was seen once. The chain is built from TRBV9 and TRBJ2-1, with TRBD2 matching 7 bases. Germline lookup yields CDR1 SGDLS and CDR2 YYNGEE. V trimming: 0 bases; J trimming: 6 bases; junction bases outside the gene matches: 6. The CDR3 spans 15 residues. CDR3 sequence (DNA): TGTGCCAGCAGCGTAGAGGGTCCGGGAGGCAATGAGCAGTTCTTC. Protein product: CASSVEGPGGNEQFF.

CDR3 in amino acids: CASSQGAGSQPQHF. CDR3 nucleotide sequence: TGCGCCAGCAGCCAAGGAGCGGGGAGTCAGCCCCAGCATTTT. The chain has TRBV4-3 and TRBJ1-5; the D is unclear. Trimming took off 1 base at V and 6 bases at J, with 10 bases between the two ends. The CDR3 covers 14 residues. Germline V gene data show CDR1 as LGHNA and CDR2 as YSLEER.

This chain joins TRBV19 and TRBJ1-2; TRBD1 is a possible D gene (6 bases). CDR1 and CDR2 from the germline V gene are LNHDA and SQIVND (reference sequence). The CDR3 spans 15 residues. V was pared by 7 bases and J by 4 bases, with 19 bases between. The chain's CDR3 is CASTSERGGRYGYTF. CDR3 bases: TGTGCCAGTACCTCGGAGAGGGGGGGGCGCTATGGCTACACCTTC.

The J gene is TRBJ2-5, the V gene TRBV13; unclear D gene. The CDR3 contains 15 residues. CDR1 is PRHDT, CDR2 FYEKMQ, per germline (reference sequence). V lost 3 bases and J lost 2, with 13 bases in between. The CDR3 here is CASSFSWAGQETQYF. The CDR3, as DNA: TGTGCCAGCAGCTTCTCTTGGGCAGGTCAAGAGACCCAGTACTTC.

The chain combines TRBV6-4 with TRBJ2-3; 8 bases are a match to TRBD2. V shed 2 bases and J 0 bases; nucleotides not matched to a gene: 10. CDR3 size: 18 residues. Germline V gene lookup returns CDR1 MRHNA and CDR2 SNTAGT. CDR3 sequence (DNA): TGTGCCAGCAGTGACGAGGGTAGCGGGGCCGCTAGCACAGATACGCAGTATTTT. Encoded protein: CASSDEGSGAASTDTQYF.

This CDR3 is CATRRSRGPDEKLFF. The CDR3 bases are TGTGCCACCAGGAGATCAAGGGGGCCAGATGAAAAACTGTTTTTT. The chain joins TRBV24-1 to TRBJ1-4; 7 bases line up with TRBD1. The CDR3 loop spans 15 amino acids. J gave up 6 bases and V 7 bases, and 10 bases lay outside the gene matches. Germline V lookup: CDR1 KGHDR, CDR2 SFDVKD.

The gene calls are TRBV28 and TRBJ2-7; D ambiguous. With 3 bases removed from V and 5 bases from J, the gap between germline ends came to 8 bases. Germline V gene data show CDR1 as MDHEN and CDR2 as SYDVKM. The CDR3 is made up of 12 amino acids. The DNA for the CDR3 is TGTGCCAGCAGTTTGGCGAGGCACGAGCAGTACTTC. It yields the protein CASSLARHEQYF.

The chain combines TRBV5-4 with TRBJ1-2, with D tentatively TRBD1 (5 bases). Trimming cost V 2 bases and J 3 bases, with 8 bases left between them. Germline V gene lookup returns CDR1 SGHNT and CDR2 YYREEE (reference sequence). The CDR3 is made up of 13 amino acids. CDR3 sequence (DNA): TGTGCCAGCAGCTTAGGGGAGGACTATGGCTACACCTTC. It yields the protein CASSLGEDYGYTF. Together with reference TRBV5-4 and TRBJ1-2, the CDR3 gives the full variable domain: ETGVTQSPTHLIKTRGQQVTLRCSSQSGHNTVSWYQQALGQGPQFIFQYYREEENGRGNFPPRFSGLQFPNYSSELNVNALELDDSALYLCASSLGEDYGYTFGSGTRLTVV.

The chain links TRBV6-6 to TRBJ2-2; 9 bases are shared with TRBD1. Germline CDR1 MNHNY, CDR2 SVGAGI (reference sequence). J lost 6 bases, V lost 6 bases, and 5 bases had no gene match. The CDR3 consists of 14 residues. Here the CDR3 DNA reads TGTGCCAGCAGAGACACAGGGGGCTCCGGGGAGCTGTTTTTT. Amino acid sequence: CASRDTGGSGELFF.